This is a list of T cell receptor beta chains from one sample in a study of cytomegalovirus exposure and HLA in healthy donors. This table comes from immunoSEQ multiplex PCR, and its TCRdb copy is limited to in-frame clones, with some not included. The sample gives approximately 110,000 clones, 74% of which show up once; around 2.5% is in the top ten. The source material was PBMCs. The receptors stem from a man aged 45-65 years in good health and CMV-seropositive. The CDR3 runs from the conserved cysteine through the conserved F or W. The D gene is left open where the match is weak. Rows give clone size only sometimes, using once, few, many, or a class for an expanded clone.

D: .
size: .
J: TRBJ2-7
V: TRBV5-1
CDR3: CASSTGPGAPYEQYF
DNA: TGCGCCAGCAGCACCGGGCCAGGGGCCCCCTACGAGCAGTACTTC

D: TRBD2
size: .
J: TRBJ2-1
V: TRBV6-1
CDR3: CASSIAGGYNEQFF
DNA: TGTGCCAGCAGCATAGCGGGAGGCTACAATGAGCAGTTCTTC

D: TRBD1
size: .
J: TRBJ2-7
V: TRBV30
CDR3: CAWCYRDRRTNEQYF
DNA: TGTGCCTGGTGTTACCGGGACAGGAGAACAAACGAGCAGTACTTC

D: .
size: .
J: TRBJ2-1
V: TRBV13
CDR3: CASSLEGRSSYNEQFF
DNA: TGTGCCAGCAGCTTAGAAGGCCGGAGCTCCTACAATGAGCAGTTCTTC

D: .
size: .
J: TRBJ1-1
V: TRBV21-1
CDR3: CASSKALTGETEAFF
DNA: TGTGCCAGCAGCAAAGCGCTGACAGGGGAAACTGAAGCTTTCTTT

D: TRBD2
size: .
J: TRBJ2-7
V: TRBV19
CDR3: CASSTLGLAGNEQYF
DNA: TGTGCCAGTAGTACCTTGGGACTAGCGGGAAACGAGCAGTACTTC

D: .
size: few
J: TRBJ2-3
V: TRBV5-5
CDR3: CASSLRLLSTDTQYF
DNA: TGTGCCAGCAGCTTGAGACTATTGAGCACAGATACGCAGTATTTT

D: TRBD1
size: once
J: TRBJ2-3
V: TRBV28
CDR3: CASSSFQQGTSTDTQYF
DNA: TGTGCCAGCAGTTCCTTTCAACAGGGGACAAGCACAGATACGCAGTATTTT

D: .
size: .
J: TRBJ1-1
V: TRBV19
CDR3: CASSSQGPNTEAFF
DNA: TGTGCCAGTAGTTCACAGGGACCGAACACTGAAGCTTTCTTT

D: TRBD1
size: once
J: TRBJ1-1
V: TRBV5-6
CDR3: CASSLGQGLLYTEAFF
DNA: TGTGCCAGCAGCTTGGGACAGGGGCTTTTGTACACTGAAGCTTTCTTT

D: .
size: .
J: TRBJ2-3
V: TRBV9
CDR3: CASSVGGQLGTDTQYF
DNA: TGTGCCAGCAGCGTAGGAGGGCAGTTAGGCACAGATACGCAGTATTTT

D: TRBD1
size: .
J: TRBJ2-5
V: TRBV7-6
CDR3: CASSYRTGEKETQYF
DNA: TGTGCCAGCAGCTACAGGACAGGGGAGAAAGAGACCCAGTACTTC

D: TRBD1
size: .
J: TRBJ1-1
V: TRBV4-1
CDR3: CASSHSRGDTEAFF
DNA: TGCGCCAGCAGCCATAGCAGGGGGGACACTGAAGCTTTCTTT

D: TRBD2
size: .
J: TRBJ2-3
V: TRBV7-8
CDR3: CASSAGASGGYSTDTQYF
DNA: TGTGCCAGCAGCGCTGGGGCTAGCGGGGGCTATAGCACAGATACGCAGTATTTT

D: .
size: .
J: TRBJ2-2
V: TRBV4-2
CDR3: CASSQVVAATGELFF
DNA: TGTGCCAGCAGCCAAGTGGTAGCAGCCACCGGGGAGCTGTTTTTT

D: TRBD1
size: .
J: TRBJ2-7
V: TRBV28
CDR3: CASSLWTRGQGFSYGQYF
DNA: TGTGCCAGCAGTTTATGGACTAGGGGACAGGGGTTCTCCTACGGGCAGTACTTC

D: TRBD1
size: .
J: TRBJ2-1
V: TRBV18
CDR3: CASSLITGTGDNEQFF
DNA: TGTGCCAGCTCACTAATAACCGGGACAGGGGACAATGAGCAGTTCTTC

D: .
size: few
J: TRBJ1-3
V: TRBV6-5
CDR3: CASSYGRAGNTIYF
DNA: TGTGCCAGCAGTTACGGCAGGGCTGGAAACACCATATATTTT

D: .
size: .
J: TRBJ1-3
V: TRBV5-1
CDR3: CASSIGQNSGNTIYF
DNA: TGCGCCAGCAGCATAGGACAAAACTCTGGAAACACCATATATTTT

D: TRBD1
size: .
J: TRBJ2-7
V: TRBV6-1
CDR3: CASSEYGTGEEQYF
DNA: TGTGCCAGCAGTGAGTACGGGACAGGGGAGGAGCAGTACTTC

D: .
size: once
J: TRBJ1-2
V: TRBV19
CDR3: CATLSGRGNYGYTF
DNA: TGTGCCACCCTTTCCGGGAGGGGAAACTATGGCTACACCTTC

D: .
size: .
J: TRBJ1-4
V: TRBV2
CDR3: CASSELYTQNEKLFF
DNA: TGTGCCAGCAGTGAATTGTACACCCAGAATGAAAAACTGTTTTTT

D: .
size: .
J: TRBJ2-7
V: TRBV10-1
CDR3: CASSENRGEQYF
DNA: TGCGCCAGCAGTGAGAATAGGGGCGAGCAGTACTTC

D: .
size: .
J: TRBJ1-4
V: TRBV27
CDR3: CASSPRMAGDAKLFF
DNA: TGTGCCAGCAGCCCTCGAATGGCAGGGGATGCAAAACTGTTTTTT

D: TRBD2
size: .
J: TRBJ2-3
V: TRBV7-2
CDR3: CASSLIAGGRSDTQYF
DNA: TGTGCCAGCAGCTTAATAGCGGGGGGAAGGTCCGATACGCAGTATTTT

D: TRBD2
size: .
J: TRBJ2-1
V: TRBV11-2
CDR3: CASSLGRTSGSPTYNEQFF
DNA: TGTGCCAGCAGCTTGGGAAGGACTAGCGGGAGCCCAACCTACAATGAGCAGTTCTTC